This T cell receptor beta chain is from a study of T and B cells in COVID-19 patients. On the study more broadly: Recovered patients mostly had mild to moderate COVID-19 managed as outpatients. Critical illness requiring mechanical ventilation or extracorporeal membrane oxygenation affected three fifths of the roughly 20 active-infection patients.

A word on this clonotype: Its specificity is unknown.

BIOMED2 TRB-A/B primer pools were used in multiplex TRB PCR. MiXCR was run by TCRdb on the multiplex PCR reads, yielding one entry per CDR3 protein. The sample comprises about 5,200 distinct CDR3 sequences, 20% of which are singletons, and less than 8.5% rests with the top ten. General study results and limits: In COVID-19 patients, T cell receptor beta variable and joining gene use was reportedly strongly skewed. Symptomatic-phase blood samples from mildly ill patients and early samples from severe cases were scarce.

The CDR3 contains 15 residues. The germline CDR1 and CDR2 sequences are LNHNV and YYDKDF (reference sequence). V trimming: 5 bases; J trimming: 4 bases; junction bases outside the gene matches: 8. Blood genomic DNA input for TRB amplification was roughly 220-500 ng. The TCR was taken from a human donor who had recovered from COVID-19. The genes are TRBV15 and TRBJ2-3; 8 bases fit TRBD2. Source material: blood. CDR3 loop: CATSGVAGGADTQYF. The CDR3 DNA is TGTGCCACCAGCGGTGTCGCGGGGGGAGCAGATACGCAGTATTTT.